The clone carrying this TCR beta chain has just one count. Its antigen remains unknown. Time point: after dendritic cell vaccination, including at tumor progression/relapse. The source of the sample is a study of glioma-infiltrating T cells after dendritic cell vaccination. Turning to the study itself: Glioblastoma patients came from Phase I and II dendritic cell vaccination trials.

Notes on the study in general: Survival was not directly related to TCR clonality in these patients. Estimated pretreatment TIL content predicted outcome after dendritic cell vaccination.

The length of the CDR3 is 15 residues. V gave up 5 bases and J gave up 1 base, with 14 bases separating them. The V gene's germline CDR1 is LNHDA and CDR2 SQIVND (reference sequence). Input was roughly 2.2 ug genomic DNA, or all available if less. Assay: immunoSEQ multiplex PCR; the TCRdb copy retains only in-frame clones and omits some. Here the sample spans about 50,000 clones, more than 75% being singletons. The chain has TRBV19 and TRBJ2-5; D is perhaps TRBD1 (5 bases). This sample comprised blood, obtained after dendritic cell vaccination. This TCR derives from a human donor with glioblastoma. CDR3 protein: CASSPPGTGQETQYF. The CDR3 DNA is TGTGCCAGTAGTCCCCCAGGCACAGGCCAAGAGACCCAGTACTTC.